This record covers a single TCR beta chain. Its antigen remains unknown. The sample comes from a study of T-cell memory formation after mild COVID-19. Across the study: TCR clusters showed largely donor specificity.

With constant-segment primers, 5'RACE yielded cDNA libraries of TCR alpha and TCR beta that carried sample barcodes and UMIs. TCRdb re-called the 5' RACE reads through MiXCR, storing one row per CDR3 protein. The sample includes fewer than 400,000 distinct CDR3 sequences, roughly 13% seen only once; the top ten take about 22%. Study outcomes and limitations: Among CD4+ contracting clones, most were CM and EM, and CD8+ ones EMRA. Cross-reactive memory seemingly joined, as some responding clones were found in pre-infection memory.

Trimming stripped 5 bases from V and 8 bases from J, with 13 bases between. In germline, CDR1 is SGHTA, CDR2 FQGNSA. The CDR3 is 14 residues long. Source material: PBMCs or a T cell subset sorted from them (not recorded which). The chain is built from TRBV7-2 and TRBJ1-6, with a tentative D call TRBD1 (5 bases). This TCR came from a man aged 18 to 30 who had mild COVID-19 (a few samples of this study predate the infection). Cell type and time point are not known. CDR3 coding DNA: TGTGCCAGCAGCCACAGGAGTAGTGATTCACCCCTCCACTTT. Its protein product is CASSHRSSDSPLHF. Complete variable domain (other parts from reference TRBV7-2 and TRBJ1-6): GAGVSQSPSNKVTEKGKDVELRCDPISGHTALYWYRQSLGQGLEFLIYFQGNSAPDKSGLPSDRFSAERTGGSVSTLTIQRTQQEDSAVYLCASSHRSSDSPLHFGNGTRLTVT.